One and the same sample provided the 5 T cell receptor beta chains below, sequenced in a study of blood T cell repertoires in COVID-19. Profiling relied on immunoSEQ multiplex PCR, and the TCRdb table lists in-frame clones only, not all of them. Of about 110,000 clones in the sample, 89% were seen once. The sample comprised peripheral blood. Receptor source: a man aged 40-50 years with active or convalescent COVID-19.

The genes are TRBV5-1 and TRBJ1-5; a possible D gene is TRBD1 (6 bases). The germline V gene has CDR1 SGHRS and CDR2 YFSETQ. The CDR3 has 14 residues. Deletions cut 4 bases from V and 6 bases from J, with 14 bases between. The chain's CDR3 is CASSEQGLGQPQHF. The CDR3 coding sequence is TGCGCCAGCAGCGAACAGGGTTTGGGTCAGCCCCAGCATTTT.

This CDR3 reads CASSSTSYGYTF. DNA of the CDR3: TGTGCCAGCAGCTCTACTTCCTATGGCTACACCTTC. The chain links TRBV5-4 to TRBJ1-2; no clear D. The V end lost 3 bases, the J end lost 4 bases, and 7 bases lay between the germline ends. Germline assignment: CDR1 SGHNT and CDR2 YYREEE (reference sequence). CDR3 length: 12 residues. The variable domain in full, completed from reference TRBV5-4 and TRBJ1-2, reads ETGVTQSPTHLIKTRGQQVTLRCSSQSGHNTVSWYQQALGQGPQFIFQYYREEENGRGNFPPRFSGLQFPNYSSELNVNALELDDSALYLCASSSTSYGYTFGSGTRLTVV.

The V and J genes are TRBV21-1 and TRBJ2-7; TRBD2 is the table's D call, not checked against the DNA. TRBV21-1 is noted as a pseudogene. CDR3 size: 18 residues. The CDR3 sequence is CASPLVPPGLAGSYEQYF. The CDR3 bases are TGTGCCAGCCCCCTCGTCCCCCCGGGACTAGCGGGGTCCTACGAGCAGTACTTC.

This chain uses TRBV30 with TRBJ1-4, with D perhaps TRBD1 (6 bases). The CDR3 is 14 residues long. Germline CDR1 is GTSNPN and CDR2 is SVGIG (reference sequence). Trimming shortened V by 1 base and J by 7 bases, and 13 bases separated the two germline ends. The CDR3 DNA reads TGTGCCTGGAGTGCCCGAGGGGGAACTGAAAAACTGTTTTTT. This sequence encodes CAWSARGGTEKLFF.

V is TRBV2 and J is TRBJ2-6; 10 bases agree with TRBD1. The length of the CDR3 is 14 residues. CDR1 and CDR2 from the germline V gene are SNHLY and FYNNEI. The trim removed 6 bases at V and 11 bases at J, leaving 7 bases unmatched. This CDR3 is CASRRAGQGDVLTF. CDR3 in DNA: TGTGCCAGCAGGAGGGCAGGACAGGGGGACGTCCTGACTTTC.